This T cell receptor beta chain was found in a study of T cell changes during pregnancy in multiple sclerosis. Data came from immunoSEQ multiplex PCR; TCRdb stores just in-frame clones and leaves some out. The sample shows about 92,000 clones, around 90% of them seen only once. Germline V lookup: CDR1 LNHNV, CDR2 YYDKDF (reference sequence). The CDR3 has 19 residues. The junction had 20 bases not matched to a gene; V was cut back by 5 bases and J by 4 bases. The chain couples TRBV15 to TRBJ2-1, with 7 bases that match TRBD2. The receptor was isolated from a female donor with multiple sclerosis, enrolled in a pregnancy study. Sample: peripheral blood, taken in the first trimester of pregnancy. The CDR3 coding sequence is TGTGCCACCAGCGGTGCTCCTAGGAGCCCGGGACTACCTTACAATGAGCAGTTCTTC. Translating it yields CATSGAPRSPGLPYNEQFF.